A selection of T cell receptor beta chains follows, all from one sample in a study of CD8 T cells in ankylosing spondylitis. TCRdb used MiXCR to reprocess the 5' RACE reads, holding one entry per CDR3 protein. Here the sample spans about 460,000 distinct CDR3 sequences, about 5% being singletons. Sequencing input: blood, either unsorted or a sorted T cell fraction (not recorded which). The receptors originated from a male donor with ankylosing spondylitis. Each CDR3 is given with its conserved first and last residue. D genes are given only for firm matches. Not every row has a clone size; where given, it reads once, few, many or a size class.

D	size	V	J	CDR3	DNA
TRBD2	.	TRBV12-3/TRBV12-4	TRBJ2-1	CASSSGLAGDRNEQFF	TGTGCCAGCAGTTCGGGACTAGCGGGAGATCGAAATGAGCAGTTCTTC
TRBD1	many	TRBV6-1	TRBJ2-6	CASSETGSGANVLTF	TGTGCCAGCAGTGAGACAGGGAGTGGGGCCAACGTCCTGACTTTC
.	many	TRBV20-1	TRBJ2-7	CSARDRVGVRHEQYF	TGCAGTGCTAGAGATCGAGTTGGAGTGAGGCACGAGCAGTACTTC
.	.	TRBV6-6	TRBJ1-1	CASSLHKLPEAFF	TGTGCCAGCAGTCTACACAAGTTACCTGAAGCTTTCTTT
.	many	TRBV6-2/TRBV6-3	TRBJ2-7	CASSHHGEWGYEQYF	TGTGCCAGCAGTCACCACGGGGAATGGGGCTACGAGCAGTACTTC
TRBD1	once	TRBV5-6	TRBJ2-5	CASSTGLTGVFQETQYF	TGTGCCAGCAGCACCGGGCTGACAGGGGTCTTCCAAGAGACCCAGTACTTC
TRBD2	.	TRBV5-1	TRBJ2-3	CASSSPAGTSETDTQYF	TGCGCCAGCAGCTCCCCGGCTGGGACTAGCGAAACAGATACGCAGTATTTT
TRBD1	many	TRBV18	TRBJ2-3	CASSLFPPGTGIDTQYF	TGTGCCAGCTCACTATTCCCGCCGGGGACAGGGATAGATACGCAGTATTTT
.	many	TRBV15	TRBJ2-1	CATSRDWGTNYNEQFF	TGTGCCACCAGCAGAGATTGGGGGACCAACTACAATGAGCAGTTCTTC
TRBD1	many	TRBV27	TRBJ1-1	CASRTRDRGDTEAFF	TGTGCCAGCAGAACGAGGGACAGGGGTGACACTGAAGCTTTCTTT
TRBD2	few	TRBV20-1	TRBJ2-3	CSASVAGSSTDTQYF	TGCAGTGCTTCAGTAGCGGGGTCCAGCACAGATACGCAGTATTTT
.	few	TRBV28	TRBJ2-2	CASNSLDTGELFF	TGTGCCAGCAATAGTTTAGACACCGGGGAGCTGTTTTTT
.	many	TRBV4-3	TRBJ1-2	CASSQNVRSYGYTF	TGCGCCAGCAGCCAAAATGTAAGGAGTTATGGCTACACCTTC
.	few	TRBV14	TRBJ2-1	CASSRRPTFSYNEQFF	TGTGCCAGCAGCCGCCGGCCCACCTTCTCCTACAATGAGCAGTTCTTC
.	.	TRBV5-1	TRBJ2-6	CASMPALGANVLTF	TGCGCCAGTATGCCTGCTCTGGGGGCCAACGTCCTGACTTTC
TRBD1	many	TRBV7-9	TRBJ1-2	CASSFTGTGDYGYTF	TGTGCCAGCAGCTTCACCGGGACAGGGGACTATGGCTACACCTTC
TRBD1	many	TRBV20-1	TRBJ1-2	CSAISTGNWGSYGYTF	TGCAGTGCTATCTCGACAGGGAACTGGGGCTCCTATGGCTACACCTTC
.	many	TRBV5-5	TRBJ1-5	CASSLAGLPQHF	TGTGCCAGCAGCTTGGCCGGCCTGCCCCAGCATTTT
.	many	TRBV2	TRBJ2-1	CASSINYNEQFF	TGTGCCAGCAGTATCAACTACAATGAGCAGTTCTTC
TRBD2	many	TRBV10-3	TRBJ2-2	CASGRRGMVTGLTGELFF	TGTGCCTCGGGACGGCGGGGGATGGTGACGGGTCTCACCGGGGAGCTGTTTTTT
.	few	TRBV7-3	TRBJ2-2	CASTPLRDGELFF	TGTGCCAGCACCCCCCTCCGGGACGGGGAGCTGTTTTTT
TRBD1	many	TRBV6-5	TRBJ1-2	CASSYWRQGSEGYTF	TGTGCCAGCAGTTACTGGCGACAGGGTTCGGAAGGCTACACCTTC
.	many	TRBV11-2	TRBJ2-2	CASSLEGRWAGQNTGELFF	TGTGCCAGCAGCTTAGAGGGTAGATGGGCGGGACAGAACACCGGGGAGCTGTTTTTT
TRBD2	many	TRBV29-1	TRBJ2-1	CSVDRLAGGNEQFF	TGCAGCGTTGATAGGCTAGCGGGAGGAAATGAGCAGTTCTTC
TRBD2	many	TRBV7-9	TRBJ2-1	CASSLVGRAEFF	TGTGCCAGCAGCCTTGTCGGGAGGGCCGAGTTCTTC
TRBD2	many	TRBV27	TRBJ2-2	CASSLTIVAGDTGELFF	TGTGCCAGCAGTTTAACAATAGTGGCGGGGGACACCGGGGAGCTGTTTTTT
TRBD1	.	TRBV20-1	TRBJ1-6	CSVGFSTGGVRPLHF	TGCAGTGTCGGGTTCTCGACAGGGGGAGTCCGTCCCCTCCACTTT
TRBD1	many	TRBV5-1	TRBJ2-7	CASSLDRVRYEQYF	TGCGCCAGCAGCTTAGACAGGGTCCGCTACGAGCAGTACTTC
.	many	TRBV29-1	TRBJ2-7	CSVEPARAPYEQYF	TGCAGCGTTGAACCCGCCCGGGCCCCCTACGAGCAGTACTTC
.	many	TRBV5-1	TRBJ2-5	CASSLGGPYQETQYF	TGCGCCAGCAGCTTGGGTGGGCCGTACCAAGAGACCCAGTACTTC